The entry below describes one TCR beta chain. No cognate antigen has been identified for it. Base qualities are not recorded, but no much larger clone differs from it by a single base. The CDR3 goes from the cysteine to the phenylalanine over 16 residues. Of the read, only the CDR3 DNA is kept; its 48 bases are in frame from base 1. In the germline V gene (reference sequence), CDR1 corresponds to SGHAT and CDR2 to FQDESV. Relative to germline, V is 0 bases shorter and J is 5 bases shorter, with 17 bases between their ends. The record originates from a study of blood T cell repertoires in COVID-19 (dated by TCRdb to about 2020). Looking at the study overall: Collaborator samples came from the United States, Italy and Spain and covered acute and convalescent phases of COVID-19. The prospective study material was composed of cDNA or gDNA derived from T cells, B-cell-depleted T cells, or PBMCs. The dataset comprised deeply sampled blood TCRbeta repertoires from subjects exposed to, actively infected with, or recovered from COVID-19. The repertoires were released in a freely available public database meant as a resource for research on the immune response to SARS-CoV-2. Samples were obtained from the ongoing ImmuneRACE study (first 160 participants) and from some 1,200 subjects provided by 6 global collaborators. Nearly every sample came with metadata listing a de-identified subject ID, COVID-19 status, age in years and sex. Where available, HLA class I and class II types were obtained from metadata supplied by the sample provider rather than from assay-based typing.

Whole blood was collected in K2EDTA tubes by collaborating institutions according to the institutions' own protocols. Collaborator samples were shipped for TCRbeta analysis as frozen whole blood, isolated PBMCs, or DNA extracted from either sample type. Overall study results and their limits: The quantity of clinical and demographic metadata differed by source and by participant and was supplied without curation.

TCRbeta CDR3 regions were amplified from genomic DNA by means of the immunoSEQ Assay, a bias-controlled multiplex PCR. From the authors' description of their analysis: Within the assay, amplification of reference gene primers was used to estimate how many nucleated cells each sample contained. To quantify the absolute abundance of each unique TCRbeta CDR3 rearrangement, sequence reads were collapsed and filtered. For each sample, productive Simpson clonality was calculated as the square root of Simpson's diversity index over productive rearrangements. TCRdb retrieved this table from immuneACCESS and kept in-frame rearrangements only. Not all clones are present; in checked studies, unresolved V genes account for under half, and no reason is known for the remainder. V and J calls plus clone size are reproduced from that table; the DNA served to infer D and trimming. The sample table shows about 120,000 clones, and roughly 89% are seen once. In total, the top ten clones hold roughly 19% of the sample.

This clonotype was sampled from a human donor with acute or convalescent COVID-19. The donor label of this sample is uncertain. Sequencing was performed on peripheral blood. Recombination joined TRBV11-1 with TRBJ2-7, with TRBD1 perhaps the D gene, on 5 matching bases. The sequenced DNA: TGTGCCAGCAGCTTAGCACGTGCCGACAGAAGGGACGAGCAGTACTTC. Its product reads: CASSLARADRRDEQYF.